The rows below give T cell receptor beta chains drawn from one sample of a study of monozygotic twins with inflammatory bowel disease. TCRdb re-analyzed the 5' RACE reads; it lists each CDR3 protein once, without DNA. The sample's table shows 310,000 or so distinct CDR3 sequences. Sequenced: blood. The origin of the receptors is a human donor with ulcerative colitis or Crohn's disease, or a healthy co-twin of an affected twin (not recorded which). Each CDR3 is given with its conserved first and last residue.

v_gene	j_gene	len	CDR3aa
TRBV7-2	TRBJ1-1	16	CASSSSSGRMNTEAFF
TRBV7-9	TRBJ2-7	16	CASRDTWASGRSEQYF
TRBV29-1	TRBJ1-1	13	CSVVQSGNTEAFF
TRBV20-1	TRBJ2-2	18	CSATVAASGGAYIGELFF
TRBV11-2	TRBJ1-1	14	CASSATGGYTEAFF
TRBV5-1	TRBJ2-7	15	CASSLDTVTASEQYF
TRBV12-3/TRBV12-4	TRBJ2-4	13	CASSQGEVNIQYF
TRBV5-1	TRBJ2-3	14	CASSLDRAPDTQYF
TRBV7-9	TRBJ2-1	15	CASSTTLAGYNEQFF
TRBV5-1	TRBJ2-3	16	CASSRAASGRTDTQYF
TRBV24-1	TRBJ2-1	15	CATSERVGMIHEQFF